This TCR beta chain was obtained from a study of T cell changes during pregnancy in multiple sclerosis. This table comes from immunoSEQ multiplex PCR, and its TCRdb copy is limited to in-frame clones, with some not included. The table includes under 95,000 clones, around nine tenths detected once. V lost 0 bases and J lost 3, with 17 bases in between. The germline gives CDR1 GTSNPN, CDR2 SVGIG (reference sequence). The CDR3 length is 16 residues. Sequences were derived from CD4+ T cells from peripheral blood mononuclear cells, sampled before pregnancy. The TCR sequence derives from a female donor with multiple sclerosis, enrolled in a pregnancy study. The chain joins TRBV30 to TRBJ1-2; D may be TRBD1 (5 bases). In DNA, the CDR3 is TGTGCCTGGAGTGTATTCATTCCCGTACAGGACTATGGCTACACCTTC. Its translation: CAWSVFIPVQDYGYTF.